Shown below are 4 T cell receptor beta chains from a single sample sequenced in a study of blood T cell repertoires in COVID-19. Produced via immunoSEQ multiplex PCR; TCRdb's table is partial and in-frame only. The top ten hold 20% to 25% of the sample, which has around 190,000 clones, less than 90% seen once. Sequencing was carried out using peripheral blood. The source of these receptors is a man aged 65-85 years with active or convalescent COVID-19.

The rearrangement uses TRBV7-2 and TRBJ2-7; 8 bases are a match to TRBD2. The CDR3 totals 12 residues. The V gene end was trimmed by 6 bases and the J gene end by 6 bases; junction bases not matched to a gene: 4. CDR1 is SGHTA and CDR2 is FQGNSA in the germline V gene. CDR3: CASRAGGPEQYF. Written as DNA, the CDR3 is TGTGCCAGCAGGGCGGGGGGTCCCGAGCAGTACTTC.

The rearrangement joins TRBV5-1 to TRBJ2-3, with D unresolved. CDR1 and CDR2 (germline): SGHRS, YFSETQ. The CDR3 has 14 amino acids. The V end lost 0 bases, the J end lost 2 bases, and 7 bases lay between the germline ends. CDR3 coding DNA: TGCGCCAGCAGCTTGGCTCAGTCCACAGATACGCAGTATTTT. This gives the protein CASSLAQSTDTQYF.

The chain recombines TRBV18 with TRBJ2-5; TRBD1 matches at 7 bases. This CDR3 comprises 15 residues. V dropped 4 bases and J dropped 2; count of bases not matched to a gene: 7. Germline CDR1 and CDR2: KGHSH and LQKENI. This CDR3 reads CASSLGQAAQETQYF. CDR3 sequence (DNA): TGTGCCAGCTCACTAGGACAGGCCGCACAAGAGACCCAGTACTTC. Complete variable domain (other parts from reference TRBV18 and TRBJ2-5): NAGVMQNPRHLVRRRGQEARLRCSPMKGHSHVYWYRQLPEEGLKFMVYLQKENIIDESGMPKERFSAEFPKEGPSILRIQQVVRGDSAAYFCASSLGQAAQETQYFGPGTRLLVL.

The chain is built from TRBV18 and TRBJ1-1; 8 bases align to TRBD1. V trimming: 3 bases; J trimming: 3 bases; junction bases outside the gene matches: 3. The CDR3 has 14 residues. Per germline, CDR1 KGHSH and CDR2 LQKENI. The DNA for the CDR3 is TGTGCCAGCTCACCCGACAGGGGTTACACTGAAGCTTTCTTT. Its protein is CASSPDRGYTEAFF.